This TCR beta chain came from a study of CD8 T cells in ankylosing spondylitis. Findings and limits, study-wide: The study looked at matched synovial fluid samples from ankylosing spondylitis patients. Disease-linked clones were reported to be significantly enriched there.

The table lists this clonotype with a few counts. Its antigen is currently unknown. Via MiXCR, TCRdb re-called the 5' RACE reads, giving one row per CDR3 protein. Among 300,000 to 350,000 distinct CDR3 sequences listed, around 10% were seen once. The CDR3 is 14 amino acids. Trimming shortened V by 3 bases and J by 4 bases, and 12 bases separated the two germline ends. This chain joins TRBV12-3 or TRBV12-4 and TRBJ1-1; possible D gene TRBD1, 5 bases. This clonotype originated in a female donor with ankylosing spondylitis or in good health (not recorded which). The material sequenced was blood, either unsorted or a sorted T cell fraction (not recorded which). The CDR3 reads CASSLIRAFTEAFF. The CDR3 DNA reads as TGTGCCAGCAGTTTGATCAGGGCTTTCACTGAAGCTTTCTTT.